Below, 22 T cell receptor beta chains from the same sample are listed, as sequenced in a study of T-cell reconstitution after alpha-beta-depleted transplantation in children. Construction of the TCRbeta library involved unique molecular identifiers. TCRdb independently ran MiXCR on the PCR reads; one entry per CDR3 protein. Of hundreds of thousands of distinct CDR3 sequences listed, more than 10% are singletons. Here the sequenced sample was PBMCs from the stem cell graft donor, taken from the stem cell graft. The source of these receptors is a human donor who donated a stem cell graft to a child with acute lymphoblastic leukemia.

About this clonotype: A read error may explain this, as a much larger clone is one base away. This chain connects TRBV4-3 to TRBJ1-2; D unclear. This CDR3 is 14 amino acids long. Per germline, CDR1 LGHNA and CDR2 YSLEER. V was pared by 1 base and J by 8 bases, with 14 bases between. The CDR3 reads CASSQATQRRGYTF. The CDR3 DNA reads TGCGCCAGCAGCCAAGCGACACAACGGCGGGGCTACACCTTC.

This clonotype has a count of ten or more. The gene calls are TRBV29-1 and TRBJ2-3, with 8 positions matching TRBD1. The CDR3 runs 13 residues. The ends lost 4 bases at V and 7 bases at J; junction bases unmatched: 7. The germline V gene encodes CDR1 SQVTM and CDR2 ANQGSEA. The CDR3 DNA reads as TGCAGCGTTGCACAGGGGGTATTGAATACGCAGTATTTT. Translated: CSVAQGVLNTQYF.

This clonotype was seen repeatedly, ten times or more. The germline gene is not matched at one end of the junction; a read error may be the cause. This chain joins TRBV7-2 and TRBJ1-1; TRBD1 agrees at 7 bases. The CDR3 has 13 residues. Per germline, CDR1 SGHTA and CDR2 FQGNSA. The CDR3 here is CASSSTDRRDLSF. CDR3 nucleotide sequence: TGTGCCAGCAGCTCCACGGACAGGCGGGACCTATCTTTT.

This clonotype was picked up many times. The V gene is TRBV15, the J gene TRBJ1-2, with 7 bases that match TRBD1. Germline V CDR1 and CDR2: LNHNV, YYDKDF (reference sequence). The CDR3 has 17 amino acids. The trim removed 3 bases at V and 4 bases at J, leaving 14 bases unmatched. The CDR3 nucleotides read TGTGCCACCAGCAGCACCCCCAATTTGGCAGGGGGCTATGGCTACACCTTC. Translating it yields CATSSTPNLAGGYGYTF.

This clonotype has ten or more counts. The chain recombines TRBV29-1 with TRBJ2-1; tentative D call: TRBD2 (6 bases). The length of the CDR3 is 12 residues. V was shortened by 4 bases and J by 7 bases, with 11 bases between the two germline ends. Per germline, CDR1 SQVTM and CDR2 ANQGSEA. The CDR3 protein is CSVVRELNEQFF. CDR3 coding DNA: TGCAGCGTTGTGCGGGAATTGAATGAGCAGTTCTTC.

This clonotype was recorded at least ten times. V gene TRBV25-1 combines with J gene TRBJ2-5; 7 positions agree with TRBD1. This CDR3 has 14 residues. Trimming cost V 1 base and J 3 bases; bases outside gene matches: 2. The germline V gene has CDR1 MGHDK and CDR2 SYGVNS. The CDR3 is CASSESTGEETQYF. For the CDR3, the DNA is TGTGCCAGCAGTGAATCCACAGGGGAAGAGACCCAGTACTTC.

This clonotype was observed a handful of times. The V gene is TRBV6-1, the J gene TRBJ1-2; 10 positions agree with TRBD1. CDR1 is MNHNS and CDR2 is SASEGT in the germline V gene. The ends lost 1 base at V and 8 bases at J; junction bases unmatched: 4. This CDR3 is 14 amino acids long. Here the CDR3 reads CASSEEGTGEGYTF. CDR3 sequence (DNA): TGTGCCAGCAGTGAAGAAGGGACAGGGGAGGGCTACACCTTC.

The sample holds many counts of this clonotype. The chain has TRBV12-3 or TRBV12-4 and TRBJ2-2; possibly TRBD2 for D (5 bases). The CDR3 is 13 amino acids. V was trimmed by 2 bases and J by 7 bases, leaving 8 bases between them. The CDR3 sequence: CASSLKAGGELFF. DNA for the CDR3: TGTGCCAGCAGTTTAAAGGCGGGCGGGGAGCTGTTTTTT.

This clonotype was counted at least ten times. The chain joins TRBV7-9 to TRBJ2-7; TRBD2 matches 8 bases. CDR3 size: 15 residues. CDR1 and CDR2 from the germline V gene are SEHNR and FQNEAQ (reference sequence). With V trimmed by 2 bases and J by 5 bases, 8 bases remained unmatched. The chain's CDR3 is CASSLFSGITDEQYF. CDR3 bases: TGTGCCAGCAGCTTATTTAGCGGGATCACGGACGAGCAGTACTTC.

The chain links TRBV28 to TRBJ1-5; no clear D. Trimming removed 4 bases from V and 1 base from J, with 11 bases in between. From germline, CDR1 is MDHEN and CDR2 SYDVKM. This CDR3 comprises 15 residues. The CDR3 DNA reads TGTGCCAGCAGTTCCTTGGGAGGGAGCAATCAGCCCCAGCATTTT. As protein: CASSSLGGSNQPQHF.

This clonotype was seen a few times. V and J are TRBV7-9 and TRBJ2-7; D might be TRBD1 or TRBD2, each matching 5 bases. The CDR3 has 13 amino acids. Germline-derived CDR1 and CDR2 are SEHNR and FQNEAQ (reference sequence). V was clipped by 3 bases and J by 5 bases, with 11 bases between them. CDR3 DNA: TGTGCCAGCAGCTTGGGGCACGGGAACGAGCAGTACTTC. Translation: CASSLGHGNEQYF.

This clonotype was detected ten times or more. The genes are TRBV20-1 and TRBJ2-7; TRBD2 is a possible D gene (5 bases). The germline V gene has CDR1 DFQATT and CDR2 SNEGSKA (reference sequence). This CDR3 contains 13 residues. V lost 2 bases to trimming and J lost 5 bases, with 13 bases between them. This chain's CDR3 is CSARRPGSDEQYF. CDR3 coding DNA: TGCAGTGCTAGAAGGCCGGGGAGCGACGAGCAGTACTTC.

The chain recombines TRBV12-3 or TRBV12-4 with TRBJ2-1; possible D gene TRBD2, 5 bases. The CDR3 is 12 residues long. Trimming cost V 2 bases and J 7 bases, with 6 bases left between them. CDR3 sequence reads: CASSLKRNEQFF. CDR3 nucleotide sequence: TGTGCCAGCAGTTTAAAGCGGAATGAGCAGTTCTTC.

This clonotype was seen repeatedly, ten times or more. CDR3 region: CASSDSTYNEQFF. CDR3 sequence (DNA): TGTGCCAGCAGTGACTCCACCTACAATGAGCAGTTCTTC. V gene TRBV6-4 combines with J gene TRBJ2-1; the D is unclear. Germline V gene lookup returns CDR1 MRHNA and CDR2 SNTAGT. V gave up 0 bases and J gave up 2 bases, with 2 bases separating them. The CDR3 is made up of 13 amino acids.

As for this clonotype: It is likely a read error, because the conserved phenylalanine at the end of the CDR3 is missing. The chain combines TRBV7-3 with TRBJ2-2; D gene unclear. The CDR3 has 12 residues. Germline assignment: CDR1 SGHTA and CDR2 FQGTGA. CDR3 sequence (DNA): TGTGCCAGCGGCTTGAAAGGCGGGGAGCTGTTTTTG. This encodes CASGLKGGELFL.

This clonotype occurred many times. This chain connects TRBV7-9 to TRBJ2-2, with a possible D match to TRBD2 (5 bases). Germline loops: CDR1 SEHNR, CDR2 FQNEAQ (reference sequence). The CDR3 covers 16 residues. V lost 5 bases, J lost 3 bases, and 16 bases lay in between. The chain's CDR3 is CASSPKITGDTGELFF. The CDR3, as DNA: TGTGCCAGCAGCCCCAAAATCACCGGGGACACCGGGGAGCTGTTTTTT.

This clonotype was found many times. The V gene is TRBV7-3, the J gene TRBJ2-1, with 10 bases matching TRBD1. The CDR3 spans 15 residues. The germline V gene has CDR1 SGHTA and CDR2 FQGTGA. After removal of 4 bases from V and 8 bases from J, the junction contained 8 bases not matched to a gene. CDR3 in amino acids: CASSYGQGVTDEQFF. The CDR3 DNA is TGTGCCAGCAGCTACGGACAGGGGGTTACGGATGAGCAGTTCTTC. Based on the CDR3 plus reference TRBV7-3 and TRBJ2-1, the full variable domain is GAGVSQTPSNKVTEKGKYVELRCDPISGHTALYWYRQSLGQGPEFLIYFQGTGAADDSGLPNDRFFAVRPEGSVSTLKIQRTERGDSAVYLCASSYGQGVTDEQFFGPGTRLTVL.

This clonotype was picked up many times. The chain links TRBV12-3 or TRBV12-4 to TRBJ1-2; D ambiguous. Trimming left V 4 bases short and J 5 bases short, with 8 bases between. The CDR3 spans 12 residues. Written as DNA, the CDR3 is TGTGCCAGCAGTTCTTCCACTTATGGCTACACCTTC. Amino acids: CASSSSTYGYTF.

This clonotype has at least ten counts. This chain connects TRBV5-1 to TRBJ2-1, with D tentatively TRBD1 (6 bases). V was trimmed by 5 bases and J by 4 bases, leaving 10 bases between them. CDR3 length: 13 residues. The germline V gene has CDR1 SGHRS and CDR2 YFSETQ. The CDR3 region is CASRRTEYNEQFF. The CDR3 bases are TGCGCCAGCAGGCGGACAGAGTACAATGAGCAGTTCTTC.

The chain recombines TRBV19 with TRBJ1-2, with 9 bases aligning to TRBD1. The CDR3 contains 18 residues. The V gene end was trimmed by 3 bases and the J gene end by 5 bases; junction bases not matched to a gene: 16. Germline CDR1 and CDR2: LNHDA and SQIVND (reference sequence). CDR3 nucleotides: TGTGCCAGTAGTATCAGGATTCTACTGAGGACAGGGGATTATGGCTACACCTTC. It translates to CASSIRILLRTGDYGYTF.

In its sample, this clonotype was seen many times. The chain uses TRBV3-1 and TRBJ2-5; 13 bases line up with TRBD2. The CDR3 runs to 16 residues. Germline values: CDR1 LGHDT, CDR2 YNNKEL (reference sequence). The ends lost 3 bases at V and 5 bases at J; junction bases unmatched: 6. The CDR3 DNA reads as TGTGCCAGCAGCCACCGAGGACTAGCGGGAGCTGAGACCCAGTACTTC. It translates to CASSHRGLAGAETQYF.

This clonotype was seen many times. The rearrangement uses TRBV4-2 and TRBJ2-7; 10 bases map to TRBD1. The CDR3 covers 15 residues. V dropped 2 bases and J dropped 7; count of bases not matched to a gene: 8. CDR1 LGHNA and CDR2 YNFKEQ come from the germline V gene. The CDR3 DNA follows: TGTGCCAGCAGCCAACAGGGACAGGGGCTGGGAGAGCAGTACTTC. It encodes CASSQQGQGLGEQYF.